These 14 T cell receptor beta chains came from one sample sequenced in a study of OX40 agonist ivuxolimab in advanced cancers. Here immunoSEQ multiplex PCR was the method, and the copy in TCRdb shows in-frame clones only, minus some. The sample holds more than 65,000 clones; less than 85% are singletons and the top ten take approximately 0.81%. The input for sequencing was CD4+ or CD8+ T cells sorted from blood, taken in a trial of the OX40 agonist ivuxolimab. The receptors shown here come from an adult with an advanced solid tumor such as melanoma, head and neck, liver or kidney cancer.

Comment on this clone: One end of the junction does not line up with germline, which may come from a read error. This rearrangement joins TRBV4-1 to TRBJ2-2; 7 nucleotides agree with TRBD1. Germline CDR1 reads MGHRA; CDR2 reads YSYEKL. The CDR3 covers 16 residues. CDR3 in amino acids: CASSQPGQWNAGELFF. CDR3 DNA sequence: TGCGCCAGCAGCCAACCGGGACAGTGGAACGCCGGGGAGCTGTTTTTT.

The V call is TRBV4-3, the J call TRBJ2-5, with D perhaps matching TRBD2 (7 bases). Germline lookup yields CDR1 LGHNA and CDR2 YSLEER. Trimming took 0 bases from V and 8 from J, leaving 16 bases between them. The CDR3 has 15 amino acids. The CDR3: CASSQDRGGSGTQYF. CDR3 bases: TGCGCCAGCAGCCAAGATAGGGGGGGCTCGGGTACCCAGTACTTC.

This clone has a handful of counts. The genes are TRBV2 and TRBJ1-1, with 8 bases that match TRBD1. Germline CDR1 and CDR2: SNHLY and FYNNEI. CDR3 length equals 14 residues. V gave up 4 bases and J gave up 9 bases; unmatched junction bases: 10. CDR3 protein: CASSAGLDRDKAFF. CDR3 in DNA: TGTGCCAGCAGTGCGGGTTTGGACAGGGACAAAGCTTTCTTT.

The chain employs TRBV7-9 and TRBJ1-1; D is unresolved. V was clipped by 5 bases and J by 1 base, with 11 bases between them. This CDR3 is 14 amino acids long. Germline V gene sequence: CDR1 SEHNR, CDR2 FQNEAQ (reference sequence). The CDR3 spells CASSRGQQNTEAFF. The CDR3 bases are TGTGCCAGCAGCCGAGGGCAGCAGAACACTGAAGCTTTCTTT.

The genes are TRBV30 and TRBJ1-4, with 9 bases that match TRBD1. After removal of 5 bases from V and 8 bases from J, the junction contained 9 bases not matched to a gene. The germline V gene encodes CDR1 GTSNPN and CDR2 SVGIG (reference sequence). The CDR3 spans 14 residues. CDR3 sequence: CAWGLQGAGEKLFF. Here the CDR3 DNA reads TGTGCCTGGGGGCTACAGGGGGCTGGAGAAAAACTGTTTTTT.

The sample holds a few counts of this clone. This rearrangement joins TRBV6-6 to TRBJ1-5; no definite D call. The V gene lost 6 bases and the J gene lost 0 bases, with 9 bases spanning the gap. The germline V gene has CDR1 MNHNY and CDR2 SVGAGI (reference sequence). The CDR3 sequence is 14 residues long. CDR3: CASSPMGSNQPQHF. Here the CDR3 DNA reads TGTGCCAGCAGCCCGATGGGTAGCAATCAGCCCCAGCATTTT.

This clone turned up a few times. CDR3: CASAARLNTGELFF. The CDR3 DNA reads as TGTGCCAGCGCGGCAAGACTGAACACCGGGGAGCTGTTTTTT. This sequence joins TRBV7-8 and TRBJ2-2; D is undetermined. V lost 8 bases to trimming and J lost 1 base, with 11 bases between them. Germline-derived CDR1 and CDR2 are SGHVS and FQNEAQ. This CDR3 comprises 14 residues.

The rearrangement joins TRBV7-2 to TRBJ2-2, with D maybe TRBD1 (6 bases). CDR1 is SGHTA and CDR2 is FQGNSA in the germline V gene. V lost 0 bases and J 4 bases, leaving 9 bases between the germline ends. The CDR3 spans 15 residues. CDR3 amino acids: CASSLAQGSTGELFF. The CDR3 DNA follows: TGTGCCAGCAGCTTAGCGCAGGGGAGCACCGGGGAGCTGTTTTTT. Full variable domain (outside the CDR3, taken from reference TRBV7-2 and TRBJ2-2): GAGVSQSPSNKVTEKGKDVELRCDPISGHTALYWYRQSLGQGLEFLIYFQGNSAPDKSGLPSDRFSAERTGGSVSTLTIQRTQQEDSAVYLCASSLAQGSTGELFFGEGSRLTVL.

In the case of this clone: Within the sample, other DNA sequences also encode this same CDR3. V and J are TRBV9 and TRBJ2-3; no definite D call. CDR1 and CDR2 from the germline V gene are SGDLS and YYNGEE. The V end lost 0 bases, the J end lost 4 bases, and 3 bases lay between the germline ends. The CDR3 has 12 residues. CDR3 amino acids: CASSVGPDTQYF. The DNA for the CDR3 is TGTGCCAGCAGCGTAGGTCCAGATACGCAGTATTTT.

The gene calls are TRBV5-1 and TRBJ2-1; TRBD1 is a possible D gene (6 bases). Germline lookup yields CDR1 SGHRS and CDR2 YFSETQ. CDR3 length equals 15 residues. Trimming took 5 bases from V and 0 from J, leaving 12 bases between them. For the CDR3, the DNA is TGCGCCAGCAGGGCGCGGACAGACTCCTACAATGAGCAGTTCTTC. Encoded protein: CASRARTDSYNEQFF.

The chain has TRBV6-5 and TRBJ2-3; tentatively, D is TRBD1 or TRBD2 (5 bases each). The V and J ends lost 2 bases and 11 bases respectively, with 20 bases between them. CDR1 is MNHEY, CDR2 SVGAGI, per germline. The CDR3 length is 15 residues. CDR3 coding DNA: TGTGCCAGCAGTTACAAGCACCCAGGGACGTTGGGGCAGTATTTT. Its protein product is CASSYKHPGTLGQYF.

This clone was counted once. The CDR3 does not end in the conserved phenylalanine or tryptophan, so this is likely a read error. This chain connects TRBV7-9 to TRBJ2-7; D remains unclear. Trimming shortened V by 3 bases and J by 6 bases, and 6 bases separated the two germline ends. CDR3 size: 11 residues. In germline, CDR1 is SEHNR, CDR2 FQNEAQ (reference sequence). CDR3 amino acids: CASSFGSEQYL. Written as DNA, the CDR3 is TGTGCCAGCAGCTTTGGGTCCGAGCAGTACCTC.

The count of this clone is one. V usage is TRBV6-5 and J usage is TRBJ1-1; 10 nucleotides line up with TRBD1. Trimming at V came to 6 bases and at J to 4 bases, leaving 5 bases not matched to a gene. The CDR3 runs to 14 residues. Germline values: CDR1 MNHEY, CDR2 SVGAGI. The CDR3 DNA reads TGTGCCAGCAGATTCCGGGACAGGGGCACTGAAGCTTTCTTT. Translation gives CASRFRDRGTEAFF.

CDR3 amino acids: CAWTRGTYEQYF. The CDR3 DNA reads TGTGCCTGGACGCGGGGGACATACGAGCAGTACTTC. The chain carries TRBV30 and TRBJ2-7; TRBD2 might be the D (7 bases). This CDR3 is built from 12 residues. Trimming shortened V by 4 bases and J by 4 bases, and 11 bases separated the two germline ends. The germline V gene has CDR1 GTSNPN and CDR2 SVGIG (reference sequence). Full variable domain (rest looked up from reference TRBV30 and TRBJ2-7): SQTIHQWPATLVQPVGSPLSLECTVEGTSNPNLYWYRQAAGRGLQLLFYSVGIGQISSEVPQNLSASRPQDRQFILSSKKLLLSDSGFYLCAWTRGTYEQYFGPGTRLTVT.